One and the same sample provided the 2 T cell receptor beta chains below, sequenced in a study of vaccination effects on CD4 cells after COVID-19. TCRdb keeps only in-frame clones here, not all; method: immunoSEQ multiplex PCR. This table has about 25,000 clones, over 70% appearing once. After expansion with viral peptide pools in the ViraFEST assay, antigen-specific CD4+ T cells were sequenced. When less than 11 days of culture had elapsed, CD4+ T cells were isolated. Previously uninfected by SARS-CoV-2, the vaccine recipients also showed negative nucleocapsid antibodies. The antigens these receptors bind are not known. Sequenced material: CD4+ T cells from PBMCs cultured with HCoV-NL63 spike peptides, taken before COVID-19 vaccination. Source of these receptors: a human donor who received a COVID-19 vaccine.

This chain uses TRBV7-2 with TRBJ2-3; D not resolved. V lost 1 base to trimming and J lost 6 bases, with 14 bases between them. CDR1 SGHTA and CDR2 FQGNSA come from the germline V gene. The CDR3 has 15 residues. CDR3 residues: CASSLVSLGQDTQYF. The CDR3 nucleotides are TGTGCCAGCAGCTTAGTTTCGCTAGGCCAGGATACGCAGTATTTT. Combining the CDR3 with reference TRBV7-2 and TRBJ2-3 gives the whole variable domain GAGVSQSPSNKVTEKGKDVELRCDPISGHTALYWYRQSLGQGLEFLIYFQGNSAPDKSGLPSDRFSAERTGGSVSTLTIQRTQQEDSAVYLCASSLVSLGQDTQYFGPGTRLTVL.

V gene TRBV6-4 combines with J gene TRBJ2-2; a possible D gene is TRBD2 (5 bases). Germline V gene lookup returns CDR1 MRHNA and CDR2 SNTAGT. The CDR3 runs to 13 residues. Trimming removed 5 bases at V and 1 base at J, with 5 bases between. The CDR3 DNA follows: TGTGCCAGCAGTAGCGGGAACACCGGGGAGCTGTTTTTT. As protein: CASSSGNTGELFF.